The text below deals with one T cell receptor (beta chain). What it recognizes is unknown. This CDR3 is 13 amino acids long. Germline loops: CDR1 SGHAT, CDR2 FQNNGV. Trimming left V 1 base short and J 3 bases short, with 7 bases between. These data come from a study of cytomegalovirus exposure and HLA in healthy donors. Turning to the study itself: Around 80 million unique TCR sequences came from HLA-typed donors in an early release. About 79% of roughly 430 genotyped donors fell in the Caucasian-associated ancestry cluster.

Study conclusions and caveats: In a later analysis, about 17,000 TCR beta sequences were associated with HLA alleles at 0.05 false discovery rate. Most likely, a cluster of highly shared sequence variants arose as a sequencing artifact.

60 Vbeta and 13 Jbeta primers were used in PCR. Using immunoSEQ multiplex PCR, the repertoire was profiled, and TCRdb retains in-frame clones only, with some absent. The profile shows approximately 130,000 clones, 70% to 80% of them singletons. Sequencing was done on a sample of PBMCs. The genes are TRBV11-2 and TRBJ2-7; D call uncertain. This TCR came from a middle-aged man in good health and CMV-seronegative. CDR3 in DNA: TGTGCCAGCAGCTTAGGATTAGTCTACGAGCAGTACTTC. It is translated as CASSLGLVYEQYF.